This is a list of T cell receptor beta chains from one sample in a study of post-analysis software for immune sequencing data. TCRdb reprocessed the PCR reads via MiXCR and lists one record per CDR3 protein. The table has more than 450,000 distinct CDR3 sequences, about 40% seen once; the top ten hold about 1.5%. The sequenced sample consisted of blood. The receptor set was obtained from a girl aged 10-17 years with multiple sclerosis. Each CDR3 is given with its conserved first and last residue. A D gene is named only where the DNA matches it firmly. Clone size is shown for a subset of rows, as once, few, many or a class of expanded clone.

size	D	J	V	CDR3	DNA
.	TRBD2	TRBJ2-1	TRBV10-3	CATTSGDEQFF	TGTGCCACCACTAGCGGGGATGAGCAGTTCTTC
few	TRBD1	TRBJ2-7	TRBV13	CASSLVPGGDYEQYF	TGTGCCAGCAGCTTAGTGCCAGGGGGCGACTACGAGCAGTACTTC
.	TRBD1	TRBJ2-2	TRBV7-8	CASSPSRDRNTGELFF	TGTGCCAGCAGCCCGTCAAGGGACAGGAACACCGGGGAGCTGTTTTTT
.	.	TRBJ2-1	TRBV5-1	CASTSVSYDEQFF	TGCGCCAGCACTAGCGTTTCCTACGATGAGCAGTTCTTC
few	.	TRBJ2-7	TRBV18	CASSPRGAADEQYF	TGTGCCAGCTCACCACGGGGGGCCGCCGACGAGCAGTACTTC
.	TRBD1	TRBJ2-1	TRBV14	CASSLRFGDSPYNEQFF	TGTGCCAGCAGTTTAAGATTTGGGGACAGCCCCTACAATGAGCAGTTCTTC
.	.	TRBJ1-1	TRBV28	CASSSRGFSNTEAFF	TGTGCCAGCAGTTCCAGGGGCTTCTCGAACACTGAAGCTTTCTTT
.	TRBD2	TRBJ2-1	TRBV5-1	CASSLMGTSGYNEQFF	TGCGCCAGCAGCTTGATGGGGACTAGCGGATACAATGAGCAGTTCTTC
many	TRBD1	TRBJ1-5	TRBV4-1	CASSPGTGNQPQHF	TGCGCCAGCAGCCCCGGGACAGGGAATCAGCCCCAGCATTTT
.	.	TRBJ2-7	TRBV28	CATRGSYEQYF	TGTGCCACCAGGGGATCCTACGAGCAGTACTTC
.	.	TRBJ1-6	TRBV5-6	CASSFGNRFGDSPRHF	TGTGCCAGCAGCTTCGGGAACAGATTTGGCGATTCACCCCGCCACTTT
.	.	TRBJ1-5	TRBV10-3	CAISEPPDQPQHF	TGTGCCATCAGTGAGCCGCCGGATCAGCCCCAGCATTTT
many	.	TRBJ2-1	TRBV5-6	CASSLGLASSYNEQFF	TGTGCCAGCAGCTTGGGCCTAGCGAGCTCCTACAATGAGCAGTTCTTC
.	TRBD1	TRBJ2-5	TRBV7-8	CASSFRDRGQLETQYF	TGTGCCAGCAGCTTTCGAGACAGGGGGCAATTGGAGACCCAGTACTTC
few	TRBD1	TRBJ2-7	TRBV20-1	CSAIRPGAGGYEQYF	TGCAGTGCTATCCGCCCCGGGGCAGGGGGCTACGAGCAGTACTTC
.	.	TRBJ1-2	TRBV3-1	CASSQGPIYTF	TGTGCCAGCAGCCAAGGCCCGATCTACACCTTC
.	.	TRBJ2-1	TRBV4-1	CASRHGSYNEQFF	TGCGCCAGCAGACACGGCTCCTACAATGAGCAGTTCTTC
.	TRBD1	TRBJ2-2	TRBV12-3/TRBV12-4	CASSLVETGGTGELFF	TGTGCCAGCAGTTTAGTTGAGACAGGGGGCACCGGGGAGCTGTTTTTT
many	TRBD2	TRBJ2-7	TRBV7-3	CASSPAGLEEEQYF	TGTGCCAGCAGCCCAGCGGGGCTGGAAGAGGAGCAGTACTTC
.	TRBD2	TRBJ2-3	TRBV29-1	CSVGPGLATDTQYF	TGCAGCGTTGGCCCCGGACTAGCGACAGATACGCAGTATTTT
.	.	TRBJ2-1	TRBV20-1	CSARDGGSDEQFF	TGCAGTGCAAGGGACGGCGGATCCGATGAGCAGTTCTTC
.	TRBD2	TRBJ2-1	TRBV11-3	CASSFRGGKNNEQFF	TGTGCCAGCAGCTTTCGCGGGGGGAAAAACAATGAGCAGTTCTTC
.	.	TRBJ2-4	TRBV12-3/TRBV12-4	CASSLGQNNEQYF	TGTGCCAGCAGTTTGGGTCAGAACAATGAGCAGTACTTC
.	.	TRBJ2-7	TRBV20-1	CSASYTTYEQYF	TGCAGTGCTAGTTACACGACCTACGAGCAGTACTTC
few	.	TRBJ1-5	TRBV7-2	CASSWGGINQPQHF	TGTGCCAGCAGCTGGGGAGGGATTAATCAGCCCCAGCATTTT
.	.	TRBJ1-2	TRBV5-6	CASSLRRVGGYTF	TGTGCCAGCAGCTTGCGCCGTGTGGGAGGCTACACCTTC
.	.	TRBJ1-1	TRBV6-1	CASILSGGTNTEAFF	TGTGCCAGCATCCTAAGCGGGGGGACGAACACTGAAGCTTTCTTT
.	TRBD1	TRBJ2-5	TRBV11-2	CASSLILGQGTDQETQYF	TGTGCCAGCAGCTTAATTTTGGGACAGGGTACCGATCAAGAGACCCAGTACTTC
.	.	TRBJ2-7	TRBV5-1	CASSFLEGVYEQYF	TGCGCCAGCAGCTTCCTGGAAGGGGTCTACGAGCAGTACTTC
.	TRBD1	TRBJ2-7	TRBV20-1	CSATSRDRGAYEQYF	TGCAGTGCTACGTCCCGGGACAGGGGGGCCTACGAGCAGTACTTC
few	.	TRBJ2-1	TRBV12-3/TRBV12-4	CASSSLTGRYNEQFF	TGTGCCAGCAGTTCCCTGACAGGCCGCTACAATGAGCAGTTCTTC
.	.	TRBJ2-7	TRBV28	CASRYGQRSYEQYF	TGTGCCAGCAGGTACGGACAGCGTTCCTACGAGCAGTACTTC
.	.	TRBJ1-1	TRBV27	CASSLWAGTEAFF	TGTGCCAGCAGTTTATGGGCAGGGACTGAAGCTTTCTTT
.	TRBD2	TRBJ2-5	TRBV25-1	CASSGYSGIEETQYF	TGTGCCAGCAGTGGGTATAGCGGGATCGAGGAGACCCAGTACTTC
.	.	TRBJ1-5	TRBV10-3	CAISESGREDQPQHF	TGTGCCATCAGTGAGTCGGGCAGGGAAGACCAGCCCCAGCATTTT
few	.	TRBJ1-1	TRBV5-1	CASSLASSEAFF	TGCGCCAGCAGCTTGGCCTCCTCTGAAGCTTTCTTT
.	.	TRBJ2-1	TRBV6-6	CASSYTGAGSSYNEQFF	TGTGCCAGCAGTTACACCGGAGCCGGGAGCTCCTACAATGAGCAGTTCTTC
.	TRBD1	TRBJ2-1	TRBV29-1	CGGSRDSSYNEQFF	TGCGGCGGCTCCCGGGACAGCTCCTACAATGAGCAGTTCTTC
few	.	TRBJ2-5	TRBV6-4	CASSDGMKATQYF	TGTGCCAGCAGTGACGGAATGAAAGCGACCCAGTACTTC
.	TRBD2	TRBJ2-7	TRBV13	CASSTTLAGGGYEQYF	TGTGCCAGCAGCACAACTCTAGCGGGGGGCGGCTACGAGCAGTACTTC
.	TRBD1	TRBJ1-6	TRBV7-6	CASSYRTGGYGSSLHF	TGTGCCAGCAGCTATCGGACAGGGGGCTATGGATCATCCCTCCACTTT
.	TRBD1	TRBJ2-7	TRBV7-6	CASSMGGTGLSYEQYF	TGTGCCAGCAGCATGGGAGGGACAGGGCTTTCCTACGAGCAGTACTTC
.	TRBD1	TRBJ2-1	TRBV5-1	CASSPIQGPCNEQFF	TGCGCCAGCAGCCCTATACAGGGGCCCTGCAATGAGCAGTTCTTC
.	.	TRBJ1-3	TRBV9	CASSRGNAAGNTIYF	TGTGCCAGCAGCCGAGGGAACGCTGCGGGAAACACCATATATTTT
.	TRBD2	TRBJ2-6	TRBV20-1	CSARKGSGGATGANVLTF	TGCAGTGCTAGAAAGGGTAGCGGGGGGGCCACTGGGGCCAACGTCCTGACTTTC
few	TRBD1	TRBJ1-2	TRBV12-3/TRBV12-4	CASSQPGQSYGYTF	TGTGCCAGCAGTCAACCGGGACAGAGCTATGGCTACACCTTC
.	TRBD2	TRBJ2-3	TRBV3-1	CASSHKPGLEFWRDTQYF	TGTGCCAGCAGCCATAAACCGGGACTAGAATTTTGGCGTGATACGCAGTATTTT
few	TRBD2	TRBJ2-7	TRBV7-8	CASSFPSLAGKSSYEQYF	TGTGCCAGCAGCTTTCCGAGTCTAGCGGGAAAGAGCTCCTACGAGCAGTACTTC
.	.	TRBJ1-1	TRBV5-5	CASRQGPNTEAFF	TGTGCCAGCAGGCAGGGCCCGAACACTGAAGCTTTCTTT